Sequencing of this T cell receptor (beta chain) was carried out in a study of identical twins. The ends were cut back, 6 bases at V and 0 bases at J, with 14 bases in the middle. This CDR3 has 15 amino acids. Per the germline V gene, CDR1 is SEHNR and CDR2 is FQNEAQ (reference sequence). TCRdb reprocessed the 5' RACE reads via MiXCR and lists one record per CDR3 protein. The sample has around 960,000 distinct CDR3 sequences, approximately 13% seen once; the top ten hold around 1.5%. This clonotype was seen more than once but under ten times. In addition, the sample was reused for a study of yellow fever vaccine responses in identical twins. According to that study: After vaccination, twins' T cell response reportedly seemed partly convergent, partly personalized.

Sequencing was done on a sample of PBMCs. This clonotype was obtained from a woman younger than 35 in good health. V usage is TRBV7-9 and J usage is TRBJ1-1; D is perhaps TRBD1 (6 bases). The CDR3 region has the DNA TGTGCCAGCAGTAAGATACAGGGCGTGAACACTGAAGCTTTCTTT. The encoded protein is CASSKIQGVNTEAFF.